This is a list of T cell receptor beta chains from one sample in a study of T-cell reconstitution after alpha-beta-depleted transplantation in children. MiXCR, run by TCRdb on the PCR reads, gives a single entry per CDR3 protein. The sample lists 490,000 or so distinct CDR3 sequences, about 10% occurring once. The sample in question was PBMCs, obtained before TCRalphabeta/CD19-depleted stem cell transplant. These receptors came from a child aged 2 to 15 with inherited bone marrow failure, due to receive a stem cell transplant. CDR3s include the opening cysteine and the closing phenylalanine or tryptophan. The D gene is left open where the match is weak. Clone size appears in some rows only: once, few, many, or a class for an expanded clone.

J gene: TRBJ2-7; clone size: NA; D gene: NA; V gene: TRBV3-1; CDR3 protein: CASSQVRAYPYEQYF; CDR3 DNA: TGTGCCAGCAGCCAAGTACGAGCGTATCCCTACGAGCAGTACTTC
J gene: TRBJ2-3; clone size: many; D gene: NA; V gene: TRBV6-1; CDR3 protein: CASSPLPGYADTQYF; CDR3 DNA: TGTGCCAGCAGTCCCCTTCCAGGGTATGCAGATACGCAGTATTTT
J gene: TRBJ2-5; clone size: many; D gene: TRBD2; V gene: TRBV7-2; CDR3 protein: CASSFSSGKETQYF; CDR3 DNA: TGTGCCAGCAGCTTTTCTAGCGGGAAGGAGACCCAGTACTTC
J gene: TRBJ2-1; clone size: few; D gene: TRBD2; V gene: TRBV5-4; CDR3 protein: CASSVSGRANEQFF; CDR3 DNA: TGTGCCAGCAGCGTTAGCGGGAGGGCCAATGAGCAGTTCTTC
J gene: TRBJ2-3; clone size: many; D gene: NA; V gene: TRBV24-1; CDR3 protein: CATSDSPGYRARTDTQYF; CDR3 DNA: TGTGCCACCAGTGATTCTCCAGGGTATAGGGCACGCACAGATACGCAGTATTTT
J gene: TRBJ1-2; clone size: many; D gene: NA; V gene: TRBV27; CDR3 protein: CASSPAQALDGGYTF; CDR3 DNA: TGTGCCAGCAGTCCGGCACAGGCGCTTGACGGTGGCTACACCTTC
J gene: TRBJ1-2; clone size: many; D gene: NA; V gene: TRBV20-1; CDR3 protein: CSAGETRNYGYTF; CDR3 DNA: TGCAGTGCTGGAGAAACACGGAACTATGGCTACACCTTC
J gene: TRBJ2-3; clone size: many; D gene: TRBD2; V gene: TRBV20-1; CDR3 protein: CSASIGLAGDTQYF; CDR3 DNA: TGCAGTGCCAGCATCGGACTAGCGGGGGATACGCAGTATTTT
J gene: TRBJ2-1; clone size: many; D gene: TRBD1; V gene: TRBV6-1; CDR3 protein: CASSGSGTGAYNEQFF; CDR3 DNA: TGTGCCAGCAGTGGGTCCGGGACAGGGGCCTACAATGAGCAGTTCTTC
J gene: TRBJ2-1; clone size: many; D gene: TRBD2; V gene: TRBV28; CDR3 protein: CASSPGTSGSLWNEQFF; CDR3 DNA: TGTGCCAGCAGTCCCGGGACTAGCGGGAGTTTGTGGAATGAGCAGTTCTTC
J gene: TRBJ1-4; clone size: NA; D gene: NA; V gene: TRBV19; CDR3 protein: CASSGGENEKLFF; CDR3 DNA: TGTGCCAGTAGTGGGGGAGAGAATGAAAAACTGTTTTTT
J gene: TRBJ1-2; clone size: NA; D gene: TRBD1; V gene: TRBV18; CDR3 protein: CASSPLQGGYGYTF; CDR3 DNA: TGTGCCAGCTCACCACTACAGGGGGGCTATGGCTACACCTTC
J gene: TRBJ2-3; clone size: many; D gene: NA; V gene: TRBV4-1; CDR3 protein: CASSLGHSITDTQYF; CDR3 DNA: TGCGCCAGCAGCCTTGGACACTCGATCACAGATACGCAGTATTTT
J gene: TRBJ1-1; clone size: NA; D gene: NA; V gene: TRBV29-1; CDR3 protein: CSVEGGGQAFF; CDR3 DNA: TGCAGCGTTGAGGGCGGGGGGCAAGCTTTCTTT
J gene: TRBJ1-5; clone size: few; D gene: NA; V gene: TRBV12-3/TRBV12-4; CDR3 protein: CASSSGTGGDQPQHF; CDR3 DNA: TGTGCCAGCAGTTCGGGAACAGGAGGCGATCAGCCCCAGCATTTT
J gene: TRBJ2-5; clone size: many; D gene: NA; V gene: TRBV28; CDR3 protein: CASSLSPAGALFETQYF; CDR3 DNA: TGTGCCAGCAGTTTATCTCCGGCAGGGGCCCTATTTGAGACCCAGTACTTC
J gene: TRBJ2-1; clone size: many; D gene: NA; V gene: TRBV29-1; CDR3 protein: CSVEDGWAQFF; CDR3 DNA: TGCAGCGTTGAAGATGGGTGGGCGCAGTTCTTC
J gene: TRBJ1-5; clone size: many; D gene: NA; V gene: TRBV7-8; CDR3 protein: CASSRGPNQPQHF; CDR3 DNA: TGTGCCAGCAGCCGGGGGCCCAATCAGCCCCAGCATTTT
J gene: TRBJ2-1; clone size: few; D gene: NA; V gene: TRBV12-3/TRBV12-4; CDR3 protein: CASSFQVAEQFF; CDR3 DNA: TGTGCCAGCAGTTTTCAAGTGGCTGAGCAGTTCTTC
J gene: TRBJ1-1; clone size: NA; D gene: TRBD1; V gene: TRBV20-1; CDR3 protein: CSARDGALGRGQGEAFF; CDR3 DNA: TGCAGTGCTAGAGATGGAGCGTTGGGCAGGGGGCAGGGTGAAGCTTTCTTT
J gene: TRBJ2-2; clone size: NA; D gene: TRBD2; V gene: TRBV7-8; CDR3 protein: CASSYRPSGNTGELFF; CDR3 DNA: TGTGCCAGCAGCTACCGACCTAGCGGAAACACCGGGGAGCTGTTTTTT
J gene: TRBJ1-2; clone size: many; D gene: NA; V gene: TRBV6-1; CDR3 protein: CASAGEQNNYGYTF; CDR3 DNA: TGTGCCAGCGCGGGAGAACAGAATAACTATGGCTACACCTTC
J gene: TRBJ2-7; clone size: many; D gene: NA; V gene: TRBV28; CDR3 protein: CASVTGGSDDIEQYF; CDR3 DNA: TGTGCCAGCGTCACTGGCGGCTCAGATGACATCGAGCAGTACTTC
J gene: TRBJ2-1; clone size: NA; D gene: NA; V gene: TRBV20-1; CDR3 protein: CSAMGPAGSEQFF; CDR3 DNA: TGCAGTGCTATGGGACCCGCCGGGAGTGAGCAGTTCTTC
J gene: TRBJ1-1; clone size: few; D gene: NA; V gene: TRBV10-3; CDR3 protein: CAISANGNTEAFF; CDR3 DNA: TGTGCCATCAGTGCAAACGGAAACACTGAAGCTTTCTTT
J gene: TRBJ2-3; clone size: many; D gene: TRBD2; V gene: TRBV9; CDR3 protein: CASSAKSTSGRRADTQYF; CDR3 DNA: TGTGCCAGCAGCGCCAAGAGCACTAGCGGGAGGAGGGCAGATACGCAGTATTTT
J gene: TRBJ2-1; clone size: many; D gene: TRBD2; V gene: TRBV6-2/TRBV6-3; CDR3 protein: CASSWGGPYNEQFF; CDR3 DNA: TGTGCCAGCAGTTGGGGAGGGCCCTACAATGAGCAGTTCTTC
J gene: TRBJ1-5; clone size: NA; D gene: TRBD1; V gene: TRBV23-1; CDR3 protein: CASSHYQGAYSNQPQHF; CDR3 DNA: TGCGCCAGCAGTCACTATCAGGGGGCTTATAGCAATCAGCCCCAGCATTTT